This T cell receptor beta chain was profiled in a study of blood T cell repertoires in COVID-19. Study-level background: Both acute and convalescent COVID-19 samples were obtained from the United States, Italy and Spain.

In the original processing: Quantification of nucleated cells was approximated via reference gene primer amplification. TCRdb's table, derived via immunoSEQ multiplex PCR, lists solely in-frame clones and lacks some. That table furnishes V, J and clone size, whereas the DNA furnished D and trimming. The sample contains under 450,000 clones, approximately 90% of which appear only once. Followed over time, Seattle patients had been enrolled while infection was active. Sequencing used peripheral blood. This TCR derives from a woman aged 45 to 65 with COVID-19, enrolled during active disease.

The CDR3 is CASSYGPRDWGTEAFF. CDR3 coding DNA: TGTGCCAGCAGTTATGGCCCCCGGGATTGGGGCACTGAAGCTTTCTTT. This chain joins TRBV6-2 or TRBV6-3 and TRBJ1-1; D gene ambiguous. This CDR3 comprises 16 residues. V was shortened by 3 bases and J by 4 bases, with 18 bases between the two germline ends. The germline V gene encodes CDR1 MNHEY and CDR2 SVGEGT.